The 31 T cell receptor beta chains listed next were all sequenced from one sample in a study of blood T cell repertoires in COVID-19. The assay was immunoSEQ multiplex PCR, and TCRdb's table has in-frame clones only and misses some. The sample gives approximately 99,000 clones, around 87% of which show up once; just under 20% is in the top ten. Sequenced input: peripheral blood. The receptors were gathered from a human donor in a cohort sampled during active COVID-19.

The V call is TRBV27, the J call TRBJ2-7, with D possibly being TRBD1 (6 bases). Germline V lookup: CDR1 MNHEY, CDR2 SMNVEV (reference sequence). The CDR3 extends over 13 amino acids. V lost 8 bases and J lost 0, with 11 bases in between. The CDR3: CASGQSASYEQYF. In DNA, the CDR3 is TGTGCCAGCGGACAGTCGGCCTCCTACGAGCAGTACTTC.

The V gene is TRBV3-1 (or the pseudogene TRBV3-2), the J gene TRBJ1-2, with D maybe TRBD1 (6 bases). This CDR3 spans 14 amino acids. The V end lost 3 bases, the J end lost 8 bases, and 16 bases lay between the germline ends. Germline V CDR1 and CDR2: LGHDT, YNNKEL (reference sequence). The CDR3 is CASSHETGLGGYTF. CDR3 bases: TGTGCCAGCAGCCACGAAACAGGGTTAGGGGGCTACACCTTC.

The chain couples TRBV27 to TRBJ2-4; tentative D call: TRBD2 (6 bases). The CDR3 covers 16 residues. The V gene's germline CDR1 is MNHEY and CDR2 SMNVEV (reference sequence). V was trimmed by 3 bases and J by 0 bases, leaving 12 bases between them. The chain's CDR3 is CASSFSRDLAKNIQYF. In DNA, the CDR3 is TGTGCCAGCAGTTTTTCAAGGGACTTAGCCAAAAACATTCAGTACTTC.

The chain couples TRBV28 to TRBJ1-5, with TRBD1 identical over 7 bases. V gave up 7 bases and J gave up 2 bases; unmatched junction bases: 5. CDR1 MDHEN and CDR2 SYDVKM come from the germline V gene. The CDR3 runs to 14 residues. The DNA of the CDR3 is TGTGCCAGCACCGTGGGACAGCGCAATCAGCCCCAGCATTTT. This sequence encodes CASTVGQRNQPQHF.

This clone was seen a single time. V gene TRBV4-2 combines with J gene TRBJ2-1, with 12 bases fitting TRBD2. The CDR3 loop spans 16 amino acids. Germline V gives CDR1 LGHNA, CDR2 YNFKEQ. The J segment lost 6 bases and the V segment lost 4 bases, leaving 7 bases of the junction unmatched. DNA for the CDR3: TGTGCCAGCAGCCTGTCTCTAGCGGGAGGGTTCAATGAGCAGTTCTTC. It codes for CASSLSLAGGFNEQFF.

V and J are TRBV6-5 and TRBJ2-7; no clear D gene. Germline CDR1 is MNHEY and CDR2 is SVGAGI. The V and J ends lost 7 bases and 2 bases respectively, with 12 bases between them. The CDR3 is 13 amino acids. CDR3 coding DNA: TGTGCCAGCACCAACAGCTTACCCTACGAGCAGTACTTC. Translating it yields CASTNSLPYEQYF.

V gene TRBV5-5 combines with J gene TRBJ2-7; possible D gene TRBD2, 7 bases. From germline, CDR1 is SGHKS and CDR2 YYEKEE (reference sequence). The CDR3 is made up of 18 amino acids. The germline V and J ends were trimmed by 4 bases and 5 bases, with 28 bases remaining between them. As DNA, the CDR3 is TGTGCCAGCAGCGGGGGCAACCGGGGGGCAGGACCCTACGACGAGCAGTACTTC. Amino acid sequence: CASSGGNRGAGPYDEQYF.

CDR3: CASRQGGKETQYF. CDR3 nucleotides: TGTGCCAGTAGACAGGGGGGTAAGGAGACCCAGTACTTC. The chain is built from TRBV28 and TRBJ2-5; 9 bases line up with TRBD1. V lost 9 bases, J lost 5 bases, and 7 bases stayed unmatched. The CDR3 length is 13 residues. Germline CDR1 is MDHEN and CDR2 is SYDVKM.

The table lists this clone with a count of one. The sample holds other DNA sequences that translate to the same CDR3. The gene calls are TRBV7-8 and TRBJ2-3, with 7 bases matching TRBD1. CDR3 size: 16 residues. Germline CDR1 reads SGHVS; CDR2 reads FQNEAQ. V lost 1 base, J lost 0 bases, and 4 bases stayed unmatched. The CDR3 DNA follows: TGTGCCAGCAGCTTAGTGACAGGGCAAAGCACAGATACGCAGTATTTT. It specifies CASSLVTGQSTDTQYF. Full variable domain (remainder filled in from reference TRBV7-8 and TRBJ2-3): GAGVSQSPRYKVAKRGQDVALRCDPISGHVSLFWYQQALGQGPEFLTYFQNEAQLDKSGLPSDRFFAERPEGSVSTLKIQRTQQEDSAVYLCASSLVTGQSTDTQYFGPGTRLTVL.

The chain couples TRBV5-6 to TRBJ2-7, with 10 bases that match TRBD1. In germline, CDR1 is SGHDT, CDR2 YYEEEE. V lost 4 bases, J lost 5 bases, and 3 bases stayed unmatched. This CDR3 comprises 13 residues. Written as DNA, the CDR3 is TGTGCCAGCAGCGGGGACAGGGGAAACGAGCAGTACTTC. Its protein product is CASSGDRGNEQYF.

This CDR3 is CASSLLTGRDNEQFF. CDR3 coding DNA: TGTGCCAGTAGCCTCCTGACCGGGAGGGACAATGAGCAGTTCTTC. The chain is built from TRBV19 and TRBJ2-1, with 8 bases matching TRBD2. Per the germline V gene, CDR1 is LNHDA and CDR2 is SQIVND (reference sequence). There are 15 residues in the CDR3. V was pared by 6 bases and J by 5 bases, with 9 bases of the junction left unmatched.

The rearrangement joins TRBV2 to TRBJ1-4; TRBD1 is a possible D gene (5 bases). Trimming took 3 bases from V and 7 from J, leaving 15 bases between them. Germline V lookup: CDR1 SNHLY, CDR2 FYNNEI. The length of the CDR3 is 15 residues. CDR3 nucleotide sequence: TGTGCCAGCAGTGAGTCCGTAGGGGAACGTGAAAAACTGTTTTTT. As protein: CASSESVGEREKLFF.

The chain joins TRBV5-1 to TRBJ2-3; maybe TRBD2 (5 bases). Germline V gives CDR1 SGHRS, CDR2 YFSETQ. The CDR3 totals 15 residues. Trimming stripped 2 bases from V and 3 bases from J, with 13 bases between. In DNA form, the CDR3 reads TGCGCCAGCAGCTTAGTCGGGGAAGTAACAGATACGCAGTATTTT. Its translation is CASSLVGEVTDTQYF.

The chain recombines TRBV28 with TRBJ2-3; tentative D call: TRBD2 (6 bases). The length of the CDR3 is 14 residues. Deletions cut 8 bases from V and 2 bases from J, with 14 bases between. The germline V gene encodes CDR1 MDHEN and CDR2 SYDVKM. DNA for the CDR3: TGTGCCAGCGCACAGGCGGGGTCCACAGATACGCAGTATTTT. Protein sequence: CASAQAGSTDTQYF.

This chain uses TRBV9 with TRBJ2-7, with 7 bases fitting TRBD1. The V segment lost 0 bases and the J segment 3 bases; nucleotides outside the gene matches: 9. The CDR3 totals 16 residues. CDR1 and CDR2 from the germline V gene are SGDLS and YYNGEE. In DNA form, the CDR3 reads TGTGCCAGCAGCGTAGAGACAGGGTCGATGGACTACGAGCAGTACTTC. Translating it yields CASSVETGSMDYEQYF.

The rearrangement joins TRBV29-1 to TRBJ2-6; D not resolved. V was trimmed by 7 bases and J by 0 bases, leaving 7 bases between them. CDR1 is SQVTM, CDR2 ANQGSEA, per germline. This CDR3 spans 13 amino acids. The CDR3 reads CSASSSGANVLTF. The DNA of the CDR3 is TGCAGCGCTTCGAGCTCTGGGGCCAACGTCCTGACTTTC.

Here the CDR3 DNA reads TGTGCCAGCAGTTGGAATAGCGGGGGATCCTACGAGCAGTACTTC. It is translated as CASSWNSGGSYEQYF. The J gene is TRBJ2-7, the V gene TRBV6-5; 9 nucleotides match TRBD2. The trim removed 4 bases at V and 1 base at J, leaving 5 bases unmatched. CDR1 is MNHEY, CDR2 SVGAGI, per germline. This CDR3 is built from 15 residues.

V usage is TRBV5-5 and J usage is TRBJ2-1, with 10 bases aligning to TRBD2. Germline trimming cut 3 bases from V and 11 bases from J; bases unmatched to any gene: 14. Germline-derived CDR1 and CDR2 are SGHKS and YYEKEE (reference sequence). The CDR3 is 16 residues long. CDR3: CASSWAVRPSGSQQFF. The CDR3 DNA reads TGTGCCAGCAGCTGGGCGGTGCGTCCTAGCGGGAGTCAGCAGTTCTTC.

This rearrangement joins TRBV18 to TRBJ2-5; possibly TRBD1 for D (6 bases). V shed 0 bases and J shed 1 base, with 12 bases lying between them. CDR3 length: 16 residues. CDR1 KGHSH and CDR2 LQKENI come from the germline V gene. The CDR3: CASSPPRWDIQETQYF. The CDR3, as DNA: TGTGCCAGCTCACCACCAAGATGGGACATCCAAGAGACCCAGTACTTC.

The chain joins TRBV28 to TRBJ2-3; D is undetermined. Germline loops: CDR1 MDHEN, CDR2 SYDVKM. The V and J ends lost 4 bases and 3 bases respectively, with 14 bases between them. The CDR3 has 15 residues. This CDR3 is CASSSPRGSTDTQYF. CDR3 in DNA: TGTGCCAGCAGTTCCCCGCGCGGTTCTACAGATACGCAGTATTTT.

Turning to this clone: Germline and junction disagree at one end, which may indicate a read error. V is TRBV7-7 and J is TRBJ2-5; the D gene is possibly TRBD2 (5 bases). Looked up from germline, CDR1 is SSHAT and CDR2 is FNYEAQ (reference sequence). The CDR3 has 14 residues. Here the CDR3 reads CASSPAGVQETQYF. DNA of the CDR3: TGTGCTAGCAGCCCTGCCGGGGTCCAAGAGACCCAGTACTTC.

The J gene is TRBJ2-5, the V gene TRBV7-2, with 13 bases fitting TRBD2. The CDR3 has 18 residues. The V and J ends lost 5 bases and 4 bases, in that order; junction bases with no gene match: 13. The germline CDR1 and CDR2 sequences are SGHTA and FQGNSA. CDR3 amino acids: CASSQGLAGAGSGETQYF. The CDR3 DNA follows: TGTGCCAGCAGCCAAGGACTAGCGGGAGCCGGGAGCGGAGAGACCCAGTACTTC.

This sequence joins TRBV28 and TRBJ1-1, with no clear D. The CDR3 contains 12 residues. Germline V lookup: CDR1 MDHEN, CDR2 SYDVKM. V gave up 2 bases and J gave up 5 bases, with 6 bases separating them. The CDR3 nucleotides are TGTGCCAGCAGTTTACGAGTTACTGAAGCTTTCTTT. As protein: CASSLRVTEAFF. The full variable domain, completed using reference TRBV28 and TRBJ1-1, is DVKVTQSSRYLVKRTGEKVFLECVQDMDHENMFWYRQDPGLGLRLIYFSYDVKMKEKGDIPEGYSVSREKKERFSLILESASTNQTSMYLCASSLRVTEAFFGQGTRLTVV.

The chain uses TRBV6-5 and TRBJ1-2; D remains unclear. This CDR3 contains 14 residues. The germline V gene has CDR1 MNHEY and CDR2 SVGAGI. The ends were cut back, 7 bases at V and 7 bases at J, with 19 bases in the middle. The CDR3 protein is CASTLSGAESGYTF. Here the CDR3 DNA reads TGTGCCAGCACCCTCTCCGGAGCCGAGAGTGGCTACACCTTC.

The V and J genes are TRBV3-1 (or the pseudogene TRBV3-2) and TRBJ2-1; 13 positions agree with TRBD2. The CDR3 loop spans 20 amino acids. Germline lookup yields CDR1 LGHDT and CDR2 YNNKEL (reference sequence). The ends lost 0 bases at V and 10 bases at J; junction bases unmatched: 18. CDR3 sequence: CASSQDLGGAGTSGTWEQFF. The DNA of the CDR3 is TGTGCCAGCAGCCAAGATCTGGGAGGAGCCGGGACTAGCGGGACCTGGGAGCAGTTCTTC.

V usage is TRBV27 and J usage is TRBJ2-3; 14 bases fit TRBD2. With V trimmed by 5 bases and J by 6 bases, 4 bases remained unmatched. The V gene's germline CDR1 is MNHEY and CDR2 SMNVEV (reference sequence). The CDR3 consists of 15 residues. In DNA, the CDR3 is TGTGCCAGCAGTCGACTAGCGGGAGGGTCTGATACGCAGTATTTT. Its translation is CASSRLAGGSDTQYF.

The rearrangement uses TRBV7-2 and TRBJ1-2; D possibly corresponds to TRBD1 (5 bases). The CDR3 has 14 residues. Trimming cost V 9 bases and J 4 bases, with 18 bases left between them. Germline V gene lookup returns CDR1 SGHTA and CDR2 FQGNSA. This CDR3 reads CASGYGGGPYGYTF. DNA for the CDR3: TGTGCCAGTGGATATGGGGGAGGGCCCTATGGCTACACCTTC.

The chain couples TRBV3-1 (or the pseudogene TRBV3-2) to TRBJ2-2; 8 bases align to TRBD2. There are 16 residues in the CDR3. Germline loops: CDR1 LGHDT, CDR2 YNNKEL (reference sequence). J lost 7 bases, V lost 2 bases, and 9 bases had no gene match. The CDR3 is CASSQTSGGLSGELFF. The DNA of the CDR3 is TGTGCCAGCAGCCAAACTAGCGGAGGTCTGAGCGGGGAGCTGTTTTTT.

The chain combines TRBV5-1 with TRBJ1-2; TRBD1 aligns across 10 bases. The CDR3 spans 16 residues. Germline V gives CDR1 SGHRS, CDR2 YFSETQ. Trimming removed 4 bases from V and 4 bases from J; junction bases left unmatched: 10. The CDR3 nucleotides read TGCGCCAGCAGCGTCGGGACAGGGGCTCTGCGCTATGGCTACACCTTC. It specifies CASSVGTGALRYGYTF.

CDR3 sequence reads: CASSERGGAGGNFGQFF. CDR3 coding DNA: TGTGCCAGCAGTGAACGGGGGGGAGCGGGAGGAAATTTCGGGCAGTTCTTC. The chain employs TRBV6-1 and TRBJ2-1; 9 bases match TRBD2. J was trimmed by 12 bases and V by 2 bases; bases with no gene match: 17. Germline V gene data show CDR1 as MNHNS and CDR2 as SASEGT. CDR3 length: 17 amino acids.

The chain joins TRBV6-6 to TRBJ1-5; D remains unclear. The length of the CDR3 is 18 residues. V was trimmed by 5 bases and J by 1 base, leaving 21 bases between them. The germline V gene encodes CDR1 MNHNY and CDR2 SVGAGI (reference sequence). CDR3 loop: CASSPGGRNTGSNQPQHF. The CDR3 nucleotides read TGTGCCAGCAGTCCCGGAGGGAGGAATACGGGCAGCAATCAGCCCCAGCATTTT.